These 24 T cell receptor beta chains originate from one sample sequenced in a study of regulatory T cells in long-lasting Graves disease. This sample's time point: newly diagnosed GD, antithyroid drugs for less than 3 months. Isolated PBMC RNA provided the starting material for the TCR library. Construction of TCR beta libraries relied on iRepertoire HTBI primers and on Arm-PCR targeting CDR3 regions. Using its own MiXCR run on the multiplex PCR reads, TCRdb lists one record per CDR3 protein. This table holds 530,000 or so distinct CDR3 sequences, 15% to 20% found once. These data were also filed under a second study, of T cells in Graves' hyperthyroidism and ophthalmopathy.

Specimen: peripheral blood mononuclear cells (PBMCs), collected at new diagnosis, from a patient treated with antithyroid drugs. Every receptor here comes from a man aged 18 to 35 with Graves disease.

In the case of this clonotype: A much larger clone differs by one base, so this may be a read error. The V gene is TRBV20-1, the J gene TRBJ2-3; 8 nucleotides align to TRBD2. The germline V gene encodes CDR1 DFQATT and CDR2 SNEGSKA (reference sequence). This CDR3 is built from 14 residues. Losses at the gene ends were 6 bases for V and 4 bases for J; bases not matched to a gene: 9. CDR3 DNA sequence: TGCAGTGCCAGGACTAGCAGGTACCCAGATACGCAGTATTTT. This gives the protein CSARTSRYPDTQYF.

This clonotype was detected many times. The genes are TRBV28 and TRBJ1-1; no firm D call. The V and J ends lost 3 bases and 2 bases respectively, with 10 bases between them. The germline V gene has CDR1 MDHEN and CDR2 SYDVKM. The CDR3 length is 14 residues. CDR3 residues: CASSFPERNTEAFF. The CDR3, as DNA: TGTGCCAGCAGTTTCCCCGAAAGAAACACTGAAGCTTTCTTT.

This clonotype was seen ten or more times. The chain uses TRBV2 and TRBJ1-1; no reliable D call. CDR1 is SNHLY and CDR2 is FYNNEI in the germline V gene. This CDR3 comprises 13 residues. V was shortened by 2 bases and J by 6 bases, with 10 bases between the two germline ends. This CDR3 reads CASSEWRSAEAFF. As DNA, the CDR3 is TGTGCCAGCAGTGAATGGAGGTCTGCTGAAGCTTTCTTT.

Many counts were recorded for this clonotype. The J gene is TRBJ1-1, the V gene TRBV10-3; D perhaps matches TRBD1 (6 bases). Germline-derived CDR1 and CDR2 are ENHRY and SYGVKD. The CDR3 is 13 residues long. The V and J ends lost 5 bases and 4 bases respectively, with 11 bases between them. This CDR3 reads CAISPRGGTEAFF. The CDR3 DNA follows: TGTGCCATCAGTCCCCGAGGGGGCACTGAAGCTTTCTTT.

This clonotype was counted many times. The genes are TRBV12-3 or TRBV12-4 and TRBJ1-2; D ambiguous. Deletions cut 7 bases from V and 7 bases from J, with 16 bases between. CDR3 length equals 13 residues. CDR3 sequence (DNA): TGTGCCAGCACCCGACTCCCCTTGGGTGGCTACACCTTC. Encoded protein: CASTRLPLGGYTF.

The sample holds many counts of this clonotype. The V gene is TRBV2, the J gene TRBJ2-5; 14 bases are a match to TRBD2. CDR1 and CDR2 from the germline V gene are SNHLY and FYNNEI. This CDR3 is built from 15 residues. V gave up 3 bases and J gave up 4 bases; unmatched junction bases: 1. CDR3 DNA: TGTGCCAGCAGTGAGGGACTAGCGGGAGTAGAGACCCAGTACTTC. This sequence encodes CASSEGLAGVETQYF.

The rearrangement links TRBV19 to TRBJ1-5; maybe TRBD1 (6 bases). The CDR3 extends over 16 amino acids. V was trimmed by 5 bases and J by 2 bases, leaving 16 bases between them. Looked up from germline, CDR1 is LNHDA and CDR2 is SQIVND (reference sequence). CDR3 in DNA: TGTGCCAGTAGTCTACGGGACACCCGGGGCAATCAGCCCCAGCATTTT. Amino acid sequence: CASSLRDTRGNQPQHF.

This clonotype occurred a few times. The rearrangement links TRBV27 to TRBJ1-3, with 10 bases lining up with TRBD1. The V gene end was trimmed by 6 bases and the J gene end by 0 bases; junction bases not matched to a gene: 8. CDR1 and CDR2 (germline): MNHEY, SMNVEV (reference sequence). The CDR3 loop spans 17 amino acids. The CDR3 nucleotides are TGTGCCAGCAGAGCGGGACAGGGGATTTTCTCTGGAAACACCATATATTTT. Its translation: CASRAGQGIFSGNTIYF.

This clonotype has at least ten counts. This chain uses TRBV2 with TRBJ2-7; 8 bases align to TRBD1. Per germline, CDR1 SNHLY and CDR2 FYNNEI. V was clipped by 4 bases and J by 4 bases; unmatched bases: 3. CDR3 length equals 13 residues. This chain's CDR3 is CASSGQGLYEQYF. In DNA form, the CDR3 reads TGTGCCAGCAGTGGACAGGGGTTGTACGAGCAGTACTTC.

This clonotype was observed a handful of times. The chain uses TRBV14 and TRBJ2-3; TRBD1 is a possible D gene (5 bases). CDR3 length: 14 residues. Trimming pared 0 bases from V and 5 bases from J, leaving 9 bases between. Germline CDR1 reads SGHDN; CDR2 reads FVKESK. The CDR3 here is CASSQDGAGDTQYF. The CDR3 coding sequence is TGTGCCAGCAGCCAAGATGGGGCCGGAGATACGCAGTATTTT.

Concerning this clonotype: A read error may be the cause here, since a much bigger clone is one base away. The rearrangement uses TRBV20-1 and TRBJ2-7; D perhaps matches TRBD2 (6 bases). The V gene's germline CDR1 is DFQATT and CDR2 SNEGSKA (reference sequence). The CDR3 is 14 residues long. The CDR3 spells CSASELGGWYERYF. The CDR3 bases are TGCAGTGCTAGTGAACTCGGAGGGTGGTACGAGCGGTACTTC.

The sample holds many counts of this clonotype. V usage is TRBV28 and J usage is TRBJ1-1; D remains unclear. Germline CDR1 MDHEN, CDR2 SYDVKM. The CDR3 spans 17 residues. Trimming took off 5 bases at V and 0 bases at J, with 19 bases between the two ends. Written as DNA, the CDR3 is TGTGCCAGCAGTACCCCGGACCGCACCAGGTTGAACACTGAAGCTTTCTTT. Encoded protein: CASSTPDRTRLNTEAFF.

This clonotype appeared a few times. The chain has TRBV24-1 and TRBJ2-7; 10 nucleotides line up with TRBD1. The junction had 3 bases not matched to a gene; V was cut back by 1 base and J by 4 bases. The CDR3 covers 15 residues. Germline CDR1 is KGHDR and CDR2 is SFDVKD. The CDR3 region has the DNA TGTGCCACCAGTGATTTTAGGGGACAGGGGTACGAGCAGTACTTC. It codes for CATSDFRGQGYEQYF.

The table lists this clonotype with many counts. The chain links TRBV2 to TRBJ2-7; 11 bases map to TRBD2. V was pared by 2 bases and J by 5 bases, with 5 bases of the junction left unmatched. Germline assignment: CDR1 SNHLY and CDR2 FYNNEI. The CDR3 totals 15 residues. In nucleotides, the CDR3 is TGTGCCAGCAGTGAAACTAGCGGGAGCAGCCACGAGCAGTACTTC. Its protein is CASSETSGSSHEQYF.

This clonotype has a count of ten or more. This chain links TRBV5-1 with TRBJ1-1; D gene unclear. Trimming left V 4 bases short and J 0 bases short, with 13 bases between. CDR1 is SGHRS, CDR2 YFSETQ, per germline. The CDR3 extends over 15 amino acids. CDR3 sequence reads: CASSPPGNMNTEAFF. CDR3 in DNA: TGCGCCAGCAGCCCTCCGGGGAACATGAACACTGAAGCTTTCTTT.

This clonotype was detected ten times or more. The chain uses TRBV11-2 and TRBJ1-2, with a tentative D call TRBD1 (5 bases). CDR1 and CDR2 (germline): SGHAT, FQNNGV. The CDR3 totals 13 residues. Between the trimmed V and J ends, which lost 5 bases and 2 bases, there was a span of 9 bases. The CDR3 spells CASSPWGNYGYTF. CDR3 DNA sequence: TGTGCCAGCAGCCCCTGGGGGAACTATGGCTACACCTTC.

This clonotype has at least ten counts. This sequence joins TRBV7-9 and TRBJ2-2; D is possibly TRBD1 (6 bases). Looked up from germline, CDR1 is SEHNR and CDR2 is FQNEAQ (reference sequence). The CDR3 contains 14 residues. V gave up 8 bases and J gave up 0 bases, with 10 bases separating them. The DNA of the CDR3 is TGTGCCAGCCGGCCAGGGGCGAACACCGGGGAGCTGTTTTTT. It yields the protein CASRPGANTGELFF.

In its sample, this clonotype was seen a few times. Here the CDR3 reads CASRDRGQRGETQYF. Here the CDR3 DNA reads TGTGCCAGCCGGGACCGGGGACAGCGGGGGGAGACCCAGTACTTC. The chain is built from TRBV6-1 and TRBJ2-5; perhaps TRBD2 as D (8 bases). Germline CDR1 and CDR2: MNHNS and SASEGT. Trimming left V 8 bases short and J 5 bases short, with 21 bases between. This CDR3 is built from 15 residues.

This clonotype was seen at least ten times. The chain uses TRBV11-2 and TRBJ2-1; 8 nucleotides match TRBD2. Germline V lookup: CDR1 SGHAT, CDR2 FQNNGV. The CDR3 contains 17 residues. V lost 7 bases and J lost 10; bases outside the gene matches: 21. CDR3 nucleotides: TGTGCCAGCAAGAGCCTCCGAAGCGGGAGAAATCCCCCCGAGCAGTTCTTC. Residues: CASKSLRSGRNPPEQFF.

Turning to this clonotype: This clone may be a read error of a much larger clone one base away. Here the CDR3 omits its conserved ending phenylalanine or tryptophan, so a read error is the likely source. This rearrangement joins TRBV28 to TRBJ2-1; the match to TRBD1 covers 12 bases. CDR1 is MDHEN and CDR2 is SYDVKM in the germline V gene. The CDR3 is 15 amino acids. V lost 2 bases and J lost 9; bases outside the gene matches: 5. As DNA, the CDR3 is TGTGCCAGCAGTTTAGGGACAGGGGGCCGAGGTGAGCAGTTCCTC. It translates to CASSLGTGGRGEQFL.

Ten or more counts support this clonotype. V gene TRBV28 combines with J gene TRBJ1-2; no clear D gene. V was trimmed by 3 bases and J by 4 bases, leaving 12 bases between them. The germline CDR1 and CDR2 sequences are MDHEN and SYDVKM. This CDR3 has 14 residues. CDR3 nucleotide sequence: TGTGCCAGCAGTTTCCCGGGGATCGGCTATGGCTACACCTTC. Its translation is CASSFPGIGYGYTF.

This clonotype was seen at least ten times. This chain links TRBV28 with TRBJ2-3; 14 bases line up with TRBD2. This CDR3 spans 18 amino acids. Per the germline V gene, CDR1 is MDHEN and CDR2 is SYDVKM. Trimming at V came to 2 bases and at J to 1 base, leaving 5 bases not matched to a gene. In DNA, the CDR3 is TGTGCCAGCAGTTTAGTCGGACTAGCGGGAGGCCGCACAGATACGCAGTATTTT. Protein sequence: CASSLVGLAGGRTDTQYF.

The table lists this clonotype with many counts. J is TRBJ2-7 and V is TRBV9; a weak D match, TRBD2 (5 bases). Per the germline V gene, CDR1 is SGDLS and CDR2 is YYNGEE. Trimming removed 9 bases at V and 1 base at J, with 14 bases between. This CDR3 has 13 residues. The CDR3 DNA sequence: TGTGCCACGGACTCATTTATATCCTACGAGCAGTACTTC. Translation gives CATDSFISYEQYF.

A remark on this clonotype: A junction boundary mismatches the germline segment, possibly from a read error. The chain carries TRBV5-1 and TRBJ2-6, with 10 bases lining up with TRBD1. Germline V gene data show CDR1 as SGHRS and CDR2 as YFSETQ. The CDR3 runs to 19 residues. DNA for the CDR3: TGCGCCAGCAGCTTGAGGGGGACAGGGGAGCGAATTGGGGCCAACGTCCCGACTTTC. Its protein product is CASSLRGTGERIGANVPTF.